These 27 T cell receptor beta chains were sequenced from one sample in a study of blood T cell repertoires in COVID-19. Libraries were prepared by immunoSEQ multiplex PCR; TCRdb keeps only in-frame clonotypes and omits some of them. The table lists over 55,000 clones, about nine tenths of them singletons. Sequencing was carried out using peripheral blood. Receptors originate from a man aged 60-69 years with acute or convalescent COVID-19.

The CDR3 here is CASSYNSAGGAYEQYF. CDR3 sequence (DNA): TGTGCCAGCAGCTACAACTCAGCGGGAGGGGCCTACGAGCAGTACTTC. The V call is TRBV9, the J call TRBJ2-7; 10 nucleotides agree with TRBD2. J lost 2 bases, V lost 4 bases, and 9 bases had no gene match. The CDR3 is 16 residues long. Germline V gene sequence: CDR1 SGDLS, CDR2 YYNGEE.

The chain employs TRBV9 and TRBJ2-7, with 7 bases that match TRBD2. The CDR3 has 16 residues. CDR1 and CDR2 (germline): SGDLS, YYNGEE. J was trimmed by 1 base and V by 2 bases; bases with no gene match: 9. The chain's CDR3 is CASSVSPLAGSYEQYF. Written as DNA, the CDR3 is TGTGCCAGCAGCGTTTCCCCCTTAGCGGGTTCCTACGAGCAGTACTTC.

The chain has TRBV6-5 and TRBJ2-1; D is uncertain. Germline V lookup: CDR1 MNHEY, CDR2 SVGAGI. This CDR3 is built from 14 residues. Trimming removed 2 bases from V and 6 bases from J, with 11 bases in between. In DNA, the CDR3 is TGTGCCAGCAGTTACCCTAGGAGCCCCAATGAGCAGTTCTTC. Translated: CASSYPRSPNEQFF.

The sample holds one count of this clone. The rearrangement links TRBV24-1 to TRBJ1-5; D possibly corresponds to TRBD1 (6 bases). The germline V gene has CDR1 KGHDR and CDR2 SFDVKD. Between the trimmed V and J ends, which lost 4 bases and 7 bases, there was a span of 10 bases. The CDR3 sequence is 13 residues long. The CDR3, as DNA: TGTGCCACCAGTGACCGGGGGGGCCAGCCCCAGCATTTT. Translating gives CATSDRGGQPQHF.

This chain uses TRBV5-4 with TRBJ1-2; maybe TRBD1 (5 bases). This CDR3 spans 16 amino acids. The V end lost 4 bases, the J end lost 4 bases, and 20 bases lay between the germline ends. CDR1 and CDR2 (germline): SGHNT, YYREEE (reference sequence). In DNA form, the CDR3 reads TGTGCCAGCAGCGCCTGGGGGGAAGGGACGAGCTATGGCTACACCTTC. Its translation: CASSAWGEGTSYGYTF.

This clone was counted once. The CDR3: CASRRTTGVNQPQHF. The CDR3 nucleotides are TGTGCCAGCAGGCGGACGACAGGGGTTAATCAGCCCCAGCATTTT. The chain carries TRBV28 and TRBJ1-5; 8 positions match TRBD1. Germline assignment: CDR1 MDHEN and CDR2 SYDVKM. This CDR3 spans 15 amino acids. The V gene end was trimmed by 6 bases and the J gene end by 4 bases; junction bases not matched to a gene: 8.

The CDR3 nucleotides read TGTGCCAGCAGCCCCAGCAGGGGCCTCGTATATGGCTACACCTTC. Amino acids: CASSPSRGLVYGYTF. V is TRBV7-2 and J is TRBJ1-2; D is possibly TRBD1 (6 bases). Germline CDR1 SGHTA, CDR2 FQGNSA. The CDR3 spans 15 residues. Trimming shortened V by 5 bases and J by 5 bases, and 18 bases separated the two germline ends.

The chain carries TRBV7-9 and TRBJ2-7, with D possibly being TRBD2 (5 bases). Trimming cost V 5 bases and J 4 bases, with 12 bases left between them. Germline V CDR1 and CDR2: SEHNR, FQNEAQ (reference sequence). CDR3 size: 13 residues. The CDR3 region has the DNA TGTGCCAGCAGCCGACGGACGGGATACGAGCAGTACTTC. This codes for CASSRRTGYEQYF.

The table lists this clone with a count of one. This rearrangement joins TRBV15 to TRBJ1-2; 11 bases are shared with TRBD1. The CDR3 length is 16 residues. Per germline, CDR1 LNHNV and CDR2 YYDKDF (reference sequence). V shed 7 bases, J shed 5 bases, and the junction held 12 bases outside the gene matches. The CDR3 region is CATTWDRGSEFYGYTF. The CDR3 DNA sequence: TGTGCCACCACCTGGGACAGGGGGTCTGAATTTTATGGCTACACCTTC.

The rearrangement links TRBV18 to TRBJ1-2, with TRBD1 identical over 9 bases. This CDR3 is 16 amino acids long. Germline V gene sequence: CDR1 KGHSH, CDR2 LQKENI. V dropped 8 bases and J dropped 3; count of bases not matched to a gene: 13. The CDR3 sequence: CASTSRDRVGDYGYTF. In DNA form, the CDR3 reads TGTGCCAGCACGTCCCGGGACAGGGTTGGAGACTATGGCTACACCTTC.

The J gene is TRBJ2-7, the V gene TRBV6-1, with a tentative D call TRBD2 (6 bases). This CDR3 contains 15 residues. Germline assignment: CDR1 MNHNS and CDR2 SASEGT. Trimming stripped 0 bases from V and 3 bases from J, with 12 bases between. This chain's CDR3 is CASSEAQEGGYEQYF. In DNA form, the CDR3 reads TGTGCCAGCAGTGAAGCGCAGGAGGGAGGCTACGAGCAGTACTTC.

This chain joins TRBV9 and TRBJ2-1; possible D gene TRBD1, 6 bases. The germline CDR1 and CDR2 sequences are SGDLS and YYNGEE. V was pared by 3 bases and J by 2 bases, with 15 bases between. The CDR3 has 16 amino acids. In DNA form, the CDR3 reads TGTGCCAGCAGCGCGATAAGGGGGTTGACCTACAATGAGCAGTTCTTC. Protein: CASSAIRGLTYNEQFF.

The chain recombines TRBV19 with TRBJ2-7, with D hard to call. Trimming took off 5 bases at V and 5 bases at J, with 13 bases between the two ends. Per germline, CDR1 LNHDA and CDR2 SQIVND (reference sequence). The CDR3 spans 13 residues. This CDR3 is CASSPFEANEQYF. The CDR3 DNA follows: TGTGCCAGTAGTCCTTTCGAGGCGAACGAGCAGTACTTC.

V is TRBV6-1 and J is TRBJ2-7; 9 nucleotides line up with TRBD2. Germline V lookup: CDR1 MNHNS, CDR2 SASEGT. The V segment lost 2 bases and the J segment 4 bases; nucleotides outside the gene matches: 12. This CDR3 region has 17 residues. The CDR3 here is CASSETSGLPLIYEQYF. The CDR3 DNA follows: TGTGCCAGCAGTGAAACTAGCGGGCTGCCTTTAATTTACGAGCAGTACTTC.

The count of this clone is one. The J gene is TRBJ2-3, the V gene TRBV12-3 or TRBV12-4; unclear D gene. The CDR3 spans 13 residues. Trimming pared 3 bases from V and 4 bases from J, leaving 8 bases between. The CDR3 DNA follows: TGTGCCAGCAGTTTGGGCCAACCAGATACGCAGTATTTT. Its protein is CASSLGQPDTQYF.

The J gene is TRBJ1-1, the V gene TRBV29-1, with TRBD1 matching 8 bases. CDR3 length: 16 residues. Germline CDR1 and CDR2: SQVTM and ANQGSEA. The CDR3 nucleotides read TGCACCGGGGCGTTAGACAGGGGAACCATGAACACTGAAGCTTTCTTT. Protein sequence: CTGALDRGTMNTEAFF.

The V call is TRBV29-1, the J call TRBJ2-1; the match to TRBD2 covers 13 bases. Germline V gene lookup returns CDR1 SQVTM and CDR2 ANQGSEA. The CDR3 is 20 residues long. With V trimmed by 4 bases and J by 4 bases, 19 bases remained unmatched. This CDR3 reads CSVGPGLAGDVGVGYNEQFF. CDR3 nucleotide sequence: TGCAGCGTTGGCCCCGGACTAGCGGGAGATGTCGGGGTTGGATACAATGAGCAGTTCTTC.

The chain is built from TRBV28 and TRBJ2-3; 10 bases agree with TRBD2. The ends lost 4 bases at V and 6 bases at J; junction bases unmatched: 13. The CDR3 extends over 17 amino acids. CDR1 is MDHEN and CDR2 is SYDVKM in the germline V gene. The CDR3 is CASSSLSSGSARDTQYF. DNA for the CDR3: TGTGCCAGCAGTTCCCTCTCTAGCGGGAGCGCCAGGGATACGCAGTATTTT.

In regard to this clone: A read error may account for a junction end that differs from germline. The rearrangement joins TRBV7-7 to TRBJ2-2, with D maybe TRBD1 (6 bases). This CDR3 comprises 14 residues. Germline CDR1 and CDR2: SSHAT and FNYEAQ (reference sequence). The CDR3 DNA reads TGTGCTAGCAGCCAGGACAGGAACACCGGGGAGCTGTTTTTT. This gives the protein CASSQDRNTGELFF.

This chain joins TRBV10-3 and TRBJ2-4, with 11 bases fitting TRBD1. The CDR3 consists of 21 residues. Unmatched junction bases numbered 21, after V lost 8 bases and J lost 0 bases. Germline assignment: CDR1 ENHRY and CDR2 SYGVKD. CDR3: CAIPKEGTGGRNVLAKNIQYF. CDR3 in DNA: TGTGCCATCCCGAAGGAGGGGACAGGGGGGAGAAACGTCCTAGCCAAAAACATTCAGTACTTC.

The CDR3 is CASSLGGLAGVEQFF. The CDR3 DNA is TGTGCCAGCAGCTTAGGTGGGCTAGCGGGAGTTGAGCAGTTCTTC. The gene calls are TRBV7-2 and TRBJ2-1; TRBD2 matches at 10 bases. Germline assignment: CDR1 SGHTA and CDR2 FQGNSA. J lost 9 bases, V lost 1 base, and 6 bases had no gene match. This CDR3 has 15 residues.

V usage is TRBV5-1 and J usage is TRBJ1-2; D gene ambiguous. The CDR3 has 13 amino acids. In germline, CDR1 is SGHRS, CDR2 YFSETQ. Deletions cut 1 base from V and 8 bases from J, with 12 bases between. The CDR3, as DNA: TGCGCCAGCAGCTTGTCCGGGATCGAGGGCTACACCTTC. The encoded protein is CASSLSGIEGYTF. The whole variable domain, remainder taken from reference TRBV5-1 and TRBJ1-2, is KAGVTQTPRYLIKTRGQQVTLSCSPISGHRSVSWYQQTPGQGLQFLFEYFSETQRNKGNFPGRFSGRQFSNSRSEMNVSTLELGDSALYLCASSLSGIEGYTFGSGTRLTVV.

The CDR3 DNA follows: TGTGCCAGCAGTTTTACTAGCGGGGCGTTCAATGAGCAGTTCTTC. As protein: CASSFTSGAFNEQFF. The chain employs TRBV27 and TRBJ2-1, with 10 positions matching TRBD2. V shed 3 bases, J shed 6 bases, and the junction held 5 bases outside the gene matches. The germline V gene has CDR1 MNHEY and CDR2 SMNVEV (reference sequence). The CDR3 runs 15 residues.

This chain connects TRBV24-1 to TRBJ1-6; no clear D. Trimming removed 4 bases at V and 10 bases at J, with 10 bases between. Germline CDR1 is KGHDR and CDR2 is SFDVKD. There are 13 residues in the CDR3. DNA of the CDR3: TGTGCCACCAGTGAATACCCCGGGTCACCCCTCCACTTT. Protein product: CATSEYPGSPLHF.

The chain has TRBV19 and TRBJ2-3; TRBD2 matches at 9 bases. Trimming cost V 3 bases and J 4 bases; bases outside gene matches: 2. Looked up from germline, CDR1 is LNHDA and CDR2 is SQIVND (reference sequence). The CDR3 has 14 residues. CDR3 sequence reads: CASSMGTSSDTQYF. CDR3 bases: TGTGCCAGTAGTATGGGGACTAGCTCAGATACGCAGTATTTT.

V gene TRBV12-3 or TRBV12-4 combines with J gene TRBJ1-2, with unresolved D. Trimming removed 5 bases from V and 4 bases from J, with 11 bases in between. The CDR3 runs 13 residues. DNA of the CDR3: TGTGCCAGCAGTCGGGAACGGGGCTATGGCTACACCTTC. It translates to CASSRERGYGYTF.

J is TRBJ2-5 and V is TRBV28, with D maybe TRBD2 (7 bases). The CDR3 is 15 amino acids. Germline CDR1 reads MDHEN; CDR2 reads SYDVKM. V was cut by 2 bases and J by 2 bases, with 12 bases left in between. CDR3 nucleotide sequence: TGTGCCAGCAGTTTAACCGGGGGGCGGCAAGAGACCCAGTACTTC. It encodes CASSLTGGRQETQYF.